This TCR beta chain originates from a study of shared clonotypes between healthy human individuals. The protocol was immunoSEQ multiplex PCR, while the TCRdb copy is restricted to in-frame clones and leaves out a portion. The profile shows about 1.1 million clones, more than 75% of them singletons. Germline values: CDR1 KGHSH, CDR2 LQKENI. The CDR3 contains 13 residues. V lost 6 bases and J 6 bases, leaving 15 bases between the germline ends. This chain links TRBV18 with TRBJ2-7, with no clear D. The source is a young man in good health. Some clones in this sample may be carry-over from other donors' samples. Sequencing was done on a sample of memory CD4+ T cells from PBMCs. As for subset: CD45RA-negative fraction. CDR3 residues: CASSLDLGSEQYF. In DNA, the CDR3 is TGTGCCAGCTCCCTAGACCTGGGTTCCGAGCAGTACTTC.